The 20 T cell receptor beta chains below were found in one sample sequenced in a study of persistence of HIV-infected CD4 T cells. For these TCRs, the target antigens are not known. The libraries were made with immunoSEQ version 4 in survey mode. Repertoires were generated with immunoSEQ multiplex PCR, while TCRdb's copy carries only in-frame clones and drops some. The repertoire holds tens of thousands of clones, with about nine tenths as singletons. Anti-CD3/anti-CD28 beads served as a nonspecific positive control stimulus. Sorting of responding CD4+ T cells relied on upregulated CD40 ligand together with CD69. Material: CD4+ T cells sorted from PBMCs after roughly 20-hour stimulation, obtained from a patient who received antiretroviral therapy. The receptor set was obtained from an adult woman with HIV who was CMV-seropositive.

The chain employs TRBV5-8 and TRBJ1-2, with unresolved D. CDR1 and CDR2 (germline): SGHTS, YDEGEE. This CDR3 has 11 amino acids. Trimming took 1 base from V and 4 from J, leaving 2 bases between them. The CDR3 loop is CASSLRYGYTF. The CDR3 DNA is TGTGCCAGCAGCTTGCGCTATGGCTACACCTTC.

The CDR3 region is CASYPPRLYTEAFF. The CDR3 DNA sequence: TGTGCCAGTTACCCCCCCAGACTCTACACTGAAGCTTTCTTT. This sequence joins TRBV19 and TRBJ1-1; unclear D gene. Per the germline V gene, CDR1 is LNHDA and CDR2 is SQIVND (reference sequence). CDR3 length: 14 amino acids. Between the trimmed V and J ends, which lost 8 bases and 3 bases, there was a span of 16 bases.

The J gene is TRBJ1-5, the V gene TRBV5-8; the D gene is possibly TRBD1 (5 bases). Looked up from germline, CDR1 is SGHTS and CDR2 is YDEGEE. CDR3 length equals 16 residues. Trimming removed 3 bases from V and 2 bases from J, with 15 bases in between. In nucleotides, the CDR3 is TGTGCCAGCAGCTCGAGACAGATTTTTGGCAATCAGCCCCAGCATTTT. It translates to CASSSRQIFGNQPQHF.

CDR3 bases: TGCGCCAGCAGCTCCGCCTCTAGTGTTGGCGGTACGCAGTATTTT. It specifies CASSSASSVGGTQYF. This rearrangement joins TRBV5-1 to TRBJ2-3; no clear D gene. V was cut by 3 bases and J by 8 bases, with 19 bases left in between. Germline CDR1 SGHRS, CDR2 YFSETQ. The CDR3 runs to 15 residues.

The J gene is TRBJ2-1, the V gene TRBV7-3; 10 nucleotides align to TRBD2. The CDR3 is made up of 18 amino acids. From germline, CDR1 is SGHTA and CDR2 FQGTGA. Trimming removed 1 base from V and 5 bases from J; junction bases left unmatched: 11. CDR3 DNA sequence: TGTGCCAGCAGCTTAAGTCCTAGCGGGGGCTCTGTCCACAATGAGCAGTTCTTC. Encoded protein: CASSLSPSGGSVHNEQFF.

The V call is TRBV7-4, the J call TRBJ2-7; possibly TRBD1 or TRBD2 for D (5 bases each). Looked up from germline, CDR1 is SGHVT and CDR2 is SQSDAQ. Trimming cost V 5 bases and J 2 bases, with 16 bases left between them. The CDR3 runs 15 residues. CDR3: CASSLRARGTYEQYF. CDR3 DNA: TGTGCCAGCAGCCTCCGGGCCCGGGGCACCTACGAGCAGTACTTC.

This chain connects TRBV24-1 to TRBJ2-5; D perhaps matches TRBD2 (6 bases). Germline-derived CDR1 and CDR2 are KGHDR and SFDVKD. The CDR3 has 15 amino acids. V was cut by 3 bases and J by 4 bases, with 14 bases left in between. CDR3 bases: TGTGCCACCAGTGATCGGGCGGGGTATGCAGAGACCCAGTACTTC. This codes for CATSDRAGYAETQYF.

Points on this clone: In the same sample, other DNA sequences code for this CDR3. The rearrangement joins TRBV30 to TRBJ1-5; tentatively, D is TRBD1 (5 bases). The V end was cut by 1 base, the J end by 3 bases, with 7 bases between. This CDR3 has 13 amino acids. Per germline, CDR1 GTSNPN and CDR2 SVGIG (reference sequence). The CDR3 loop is CAWSAQDNQPQHF. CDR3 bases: TGTGCCTGGAGTGCACAGGACAATCAGCCCCAGCATTTT.

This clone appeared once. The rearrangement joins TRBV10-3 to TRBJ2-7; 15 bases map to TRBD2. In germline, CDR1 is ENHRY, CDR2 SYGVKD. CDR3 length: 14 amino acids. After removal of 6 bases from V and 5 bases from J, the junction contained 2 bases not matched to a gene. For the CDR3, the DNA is TGTGCCATCAGGGGGACTAGCGGGGGGAACGAGCAGTACTTC. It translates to CAIRGTSGGNEQYF.

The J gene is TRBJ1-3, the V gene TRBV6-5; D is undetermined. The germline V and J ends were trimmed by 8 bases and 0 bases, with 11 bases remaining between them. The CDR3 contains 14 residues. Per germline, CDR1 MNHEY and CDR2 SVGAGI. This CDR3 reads CASLEVVSGNTIYF. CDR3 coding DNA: TGTGCCAGCCTGGAAGTCGTCTCTGGAAACACCATATATTTT.

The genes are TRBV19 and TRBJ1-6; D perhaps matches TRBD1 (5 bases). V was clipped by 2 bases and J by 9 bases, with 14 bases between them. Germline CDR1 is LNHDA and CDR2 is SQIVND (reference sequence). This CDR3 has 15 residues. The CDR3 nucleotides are TGTGCCAGTAGTATACGAGGCAGGGAGGGTTCACCCCTCCACTTT. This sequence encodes CASSIRGREGSPLHF.

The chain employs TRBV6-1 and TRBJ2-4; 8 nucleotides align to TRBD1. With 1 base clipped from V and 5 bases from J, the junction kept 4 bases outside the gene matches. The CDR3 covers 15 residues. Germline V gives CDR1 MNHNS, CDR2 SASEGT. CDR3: CASSEGQGAQNIQYF. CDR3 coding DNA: TGTGCCAGCAGTGAAGGGCAGGGGGCACAAAACATTCAGTACTTC.

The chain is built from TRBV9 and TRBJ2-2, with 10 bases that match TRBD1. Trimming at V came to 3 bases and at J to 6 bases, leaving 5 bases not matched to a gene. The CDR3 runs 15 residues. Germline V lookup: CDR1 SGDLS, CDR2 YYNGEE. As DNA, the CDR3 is TGTGCCAGCAGCGACCGGGACAGGGGTGCCGGGGAGCTGTTTTTT. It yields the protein CASSDRDRGAGELFF.

The chain's CDR3 is CASSLRGASGYEQYF. CDR3 bases: TGTGCCAGCAGCCTCCGGGGGGCGTCGGGCTACGAGCAGTACTTC. The chain has TRBV3-1 (or the pseudogene TRBV3-2) and TRBJ2-7; D may be TRBD2 (7 bases). In germline, CDR1 is LGHDT, CDR2 YNNKEL (reference sequence). V shed 4 bases and J shed 3 bases, with 16 bases lying between them. CDR3 length equals 15 residues.

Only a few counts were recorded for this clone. CDR3 residues: CASSLGQGRSDTQYF. The CDR3, as DNA: TGTGCCAGCAGCCTCGGACAGGGCCGGTCAGATACGCAGTATTTT. V gene TRBV13 combines with J gene TRBJ2-3, with 8 bases fitting TRBD1. Trimming took 5 bases from V and 4 from J; bases not matched to a gene: 8. This CDR3 comprises 15 residues. Per germline, CDR1 PRHDT and CDR2 FYEKMQ (reference sequence).

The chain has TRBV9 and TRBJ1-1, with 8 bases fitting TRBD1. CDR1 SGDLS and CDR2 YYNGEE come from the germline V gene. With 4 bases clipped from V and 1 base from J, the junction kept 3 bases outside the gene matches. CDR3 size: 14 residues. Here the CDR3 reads CASSSGQGNTEAFF. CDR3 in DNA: TGTGCCAGCAGCTCCGGACAGGGGAACACTGAAGCTTTCTTT.

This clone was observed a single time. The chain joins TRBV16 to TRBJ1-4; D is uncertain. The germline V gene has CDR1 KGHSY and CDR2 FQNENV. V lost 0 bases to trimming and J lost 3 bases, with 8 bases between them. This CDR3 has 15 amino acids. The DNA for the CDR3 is TGTGCCAGCAGCCAATCCACGCCATCTAATGAAAAACTGTTTTTT. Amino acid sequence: CASSQSTPSNEKLFF.

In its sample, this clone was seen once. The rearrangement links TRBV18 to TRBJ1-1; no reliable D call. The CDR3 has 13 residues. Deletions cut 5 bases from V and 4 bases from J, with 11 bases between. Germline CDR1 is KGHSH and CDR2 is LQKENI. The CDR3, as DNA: TGTGCCAGCTCAATAGGACGGCCCACTGAAGCTTTCTTT. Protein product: CASSIGRPTEAFF.

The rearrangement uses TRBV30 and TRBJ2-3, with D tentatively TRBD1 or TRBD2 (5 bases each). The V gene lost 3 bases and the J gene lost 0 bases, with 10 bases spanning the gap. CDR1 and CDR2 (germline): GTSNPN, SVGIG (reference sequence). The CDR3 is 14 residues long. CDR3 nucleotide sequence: TGTGCCTGGAGCCCGGGGCGGAGCACAGATACGCAGTATTTT. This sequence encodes CAWSPGRSTDTQYF. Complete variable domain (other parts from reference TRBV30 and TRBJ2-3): SQTIHQWPATLVQPVGSPLSLECTVEGTSNPNLYWYRQAAGRGLQLLFYSVGIGQISSEVPQNLSASRPQDRQFILSSKKLLLSDSGFYLCAWSPGRSTDTQYFGPGTRLTVL.

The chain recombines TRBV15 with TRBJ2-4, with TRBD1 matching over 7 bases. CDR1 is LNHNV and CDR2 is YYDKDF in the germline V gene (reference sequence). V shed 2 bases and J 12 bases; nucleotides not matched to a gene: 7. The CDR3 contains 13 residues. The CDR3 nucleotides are TGTGCCACCAGCAGATCGAACAGGGGAACTCAGTACTTC. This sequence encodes CATSRSNRGTQYF.